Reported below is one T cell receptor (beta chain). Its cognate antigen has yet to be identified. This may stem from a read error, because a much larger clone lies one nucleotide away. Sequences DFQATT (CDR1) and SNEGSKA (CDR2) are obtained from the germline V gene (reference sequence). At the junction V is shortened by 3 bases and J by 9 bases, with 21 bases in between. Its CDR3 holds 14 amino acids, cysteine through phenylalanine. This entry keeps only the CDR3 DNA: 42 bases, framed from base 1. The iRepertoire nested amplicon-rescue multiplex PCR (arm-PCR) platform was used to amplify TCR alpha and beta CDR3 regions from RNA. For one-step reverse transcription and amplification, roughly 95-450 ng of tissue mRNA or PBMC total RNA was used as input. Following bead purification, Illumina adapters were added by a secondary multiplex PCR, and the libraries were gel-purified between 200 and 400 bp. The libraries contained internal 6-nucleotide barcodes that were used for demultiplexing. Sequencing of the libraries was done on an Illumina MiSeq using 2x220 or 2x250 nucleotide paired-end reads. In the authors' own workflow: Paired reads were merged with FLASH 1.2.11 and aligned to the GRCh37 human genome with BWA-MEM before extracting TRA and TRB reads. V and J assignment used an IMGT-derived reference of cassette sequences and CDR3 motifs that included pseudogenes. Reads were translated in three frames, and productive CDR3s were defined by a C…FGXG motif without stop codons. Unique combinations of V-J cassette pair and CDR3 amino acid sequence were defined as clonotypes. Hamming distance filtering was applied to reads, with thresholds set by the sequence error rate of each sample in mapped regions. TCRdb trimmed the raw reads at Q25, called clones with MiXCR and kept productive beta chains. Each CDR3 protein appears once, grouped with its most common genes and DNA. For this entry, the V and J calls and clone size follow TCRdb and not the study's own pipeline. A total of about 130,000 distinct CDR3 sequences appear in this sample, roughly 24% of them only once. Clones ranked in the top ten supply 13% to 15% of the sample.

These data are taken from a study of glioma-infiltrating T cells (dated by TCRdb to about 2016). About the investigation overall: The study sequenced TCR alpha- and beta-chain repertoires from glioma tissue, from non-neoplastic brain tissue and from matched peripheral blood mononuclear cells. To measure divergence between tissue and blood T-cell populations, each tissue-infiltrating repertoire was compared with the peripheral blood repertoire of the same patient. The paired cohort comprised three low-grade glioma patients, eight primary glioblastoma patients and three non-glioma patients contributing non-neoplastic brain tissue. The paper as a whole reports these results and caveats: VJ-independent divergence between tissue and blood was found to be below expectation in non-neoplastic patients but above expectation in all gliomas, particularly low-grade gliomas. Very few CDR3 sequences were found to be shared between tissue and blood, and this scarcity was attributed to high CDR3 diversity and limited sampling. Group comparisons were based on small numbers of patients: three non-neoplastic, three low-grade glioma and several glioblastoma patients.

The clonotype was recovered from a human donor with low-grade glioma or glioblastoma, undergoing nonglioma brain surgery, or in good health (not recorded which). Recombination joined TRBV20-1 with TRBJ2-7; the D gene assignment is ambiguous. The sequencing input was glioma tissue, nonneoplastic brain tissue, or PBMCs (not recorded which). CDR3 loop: CSASEARQTFGQYF. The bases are TGCAGTGCTAGCGAGGCCAGGCAAACTTTCGGGCAGTACTTC.